Listed below are T cell receptor beta chains from one sample, sequenced in a study of chemoradiotherapy in HPV16-positive cancers. Libraries were prepared by immunoSEQ multiplex PCR; TCRdb keeps only in-frame clonotypes and omits some of them. The sample carries about 13,000 clones, roughly 88% recorded once. Sequenced here: blood, sampled from a patient who underwent chemoradiotherapy. All receptors come from a human donor with HPV-associated anogenital cancer. Both conserved end residues are part of each CDR3. The order of the fields is D gene, clone size, J gene, V gene, CDR3 DNA, CDR3 protein. The D gene is left open where the match is weak. Rows give clone size only sometimes, using once, few, many, or a class for an expanded clone.

>NA|NA|TRBJ2-2|TRBV27
TGTGCCAGCAGTTTTGGGGGGGCCGGCGGGGAGCTGTTTTTT
CASSFGGAGGELFF
>TRBD2|NA|TRBJ2-3|TRBV2
TGTGCCAGCAGTCGCCGAACTAGCGGGGGCATCACAGATACGCAGTATTTT
CASSRRTSGGITDTQYF
>TRBD1|NA|TRBJ2-5|TRBV2
TGTGCCAGCAGCGTTGAGAGGACAGGGGGCAAAGAGACCCAGTACTTC
CASSVERTGGKETQYF
>TRBD1|NA|TRBJ1-6|TRBV27
TGTGCCAGCAGTTTATCGCCAGGGGGAGTTGGGCATTCACCCCTCCACTTT
CASSLSPGGVGHSPLHF
>TRBD1|NA|TRBJ2-7|TRBV6-6
TGTGCCAGCAGTTACTCGAAAGGGACAGGTATACACGAGCAGTACTTC
CASSYSKGTGIHEQYF
>NA|NA|TRBJ2-5|TRBV7-2
TGTGCCAGCAGCCCGGACAACCATGCCGGGGAAGAGACCCAGTACTTC
CASSPDNHAGEETQYF
>NA|NA|TRBJ1-1|TRBV5-1
TGCGCCAGCAGCACCGCGGGGGGGCTGGGTACTGAAGCTTTCTTT
CASSTAGGLGTEAFF
>NA|NA|TRBJ2-3|TRBV7-6
TGTGCCAGCAGCCCCCATGGGGTGCAAGATACGCAGTATTTT
CASSPHGVQDTQYF
>NA|once|TRBJ2-7|TRBV15
TGTGCCACCAGCAACGGGGTGTCCTACGAGCAGTACTTC
CATSNGVSYEQYF
>NA|NA|TRBJ2-2|TRBV7-2
TGTGCCAGCAGCTTAGCCCAGGGGAACACCGGGGAGCTGTTTTTT
CASSLAQGNTGELFF
>TRBD2|NA|TRBJ2-5|TRBV5-4
TGTGCCAGCAGCTTGAAGGTAGCGGGAGGGGAGACCCAGTACTTC
CASSLKVAGGETQYF
>TRBD2|NA|TRBJ2-1|TRBV7-2
TGTGCCAGCAGCTCCTCTAGCGGCAACAATGAGCAGTTCTTC
CASSSSSGNNEQFF
>NA|NA|TRBJ1-2|TRBV11-2
TGTGCCAGCAGCTTAGGGCAGGCCTATGGCTACACCTTC
CASSLGQAYGYTF
>NA|NA|TRBJ1-5|TRBV2
TGTGCCAGCAGTCAGGGGTCGCAGAGTCAGCCCCAGCATTTT
CASSQGSQSQPQHF
>NA|NA|TRBJ1-2|TRBV7-9
TGTGCCAGCAGCTTAGATACGTACATGGGTGGCTACACCTTC
CASSLDTYMGGYTF
>NA|few|TRBJ1-1|TRBV5-4
TGTGCCAGCAGCTCGCTAGGGCAGGGAAGGTTAGGCGCTGAAGCTTTCTTT
CASSSLGQGRLGAEAFF
>TRBD1|few|TRBJ1-2|TRBV2
TGTGCCAGCAGTGAAGGGAGGACAGGGTATGGCTACACCTTC
CASSEGRTGYGYTF
>NA|NA|TRBJ2-3|TRBV9
TGTGCCAGCAGCGTCGAGACCGGGGTTACGCAGTATTTT
CASSVETGVTQYF
>TRBD1|NA|TRBJ1-1|TRBV19
TGTGCCAGCAGGGGGATGGGCCTATGGGGCGCGGGGGAGACTGAAGCTTTCTTT
CASRGMGLWGAGETEAFF
>NA|NA|TRBJ2-3|TRBV5-1
TGCGCCAGCAGCTCCTCCCGTGGGAGCACAGATACGCAGTATTTT
CASSSSRGSTDTQYF
>TRBD1|NA|TRBJ2-1|TRBV6-6
TGTGCCAGCAGCGCCTCAGGGGGCTGGGGCAATGAGCAGTTCTTC
CASSASGGWGNEQFF
>NA|NA|TRBJ1-4|TRBV5-4
TGTGCCAGCAGCCGACCTGTACAGGGAGAAAAACTGTTTTTT
CASSRPVQGEKLFF
>NA|NA|TRBJ2-1|TRBV9
TGTGCCAGCAGCGTACTAACTAGGGGCTACAATGAGCAGTTCTTC
CASSVLTRGYNEQFF
>TRBD2|NA|TRBJ2-3|TRBV4-2
TGTGCCAGCAGCCAAGATACCAAAGGACTAGCATTAGGAAGGGGTACAGATACGCAGTATTTT
CASSQDTKGLALGRGTDTQYF
>NA|NA|TRBJ2-2|TRBV5-1
TGCGCCAGCAGCCGGACTGTAGACGGGGAGCTGTTTTTT
CASSRTVDGELFF
>NA|NA|TRBJ2-7|TRBV5-1
TGCGCCAGCAGCTTGGGACAAACAGGACCCTACGAGCAGTACTTC
CASSLGQTGPYEQYF
>NA|few|TRBJ1-5|TRBV19
TGTGCCAGTAGTATAGGTCCGGGTTATAGCAATCAGCCCCAGCATTTT
CASSIGPGYSNQPQHF
>TRBD1|NA|TRBJ2-3|TRBV5-1
TGCGCCAGCAGCGACGGGACAGCTAGCACAGATACGCAGTATTTT
CASSDGTASTDTQYF
>NA|NA|TRBJ1-1|TRBV7-2
TGTGCCAGCACCCTTGACAGTAACACTGAAGCTTTCTTT
CASTLDSNTEAFF
>TRBD2|NA|TRBJ2-1|TRBV12-5
TGTGCTAGTGGTTTGGTAGTTGGGCTAGCGGGGGGGCCTAGTGAGCAGTTCTTC
CASGLVVGLAGGPSEQFF
>TRBD1|NA|TRBJ1-2|TRBV5-8
TGTGCCAGCAGCTTGGGCCCCCTTTCCAGACAGGGCAACTTC
CASSLGPLSRQGNF
>NA|NA|TRBJ1-2|TRBV5-6
TGTGCCAGCAGCTTGGACAGATCCGTTGCTAACTATGGCTACACCTTC
CASSLDRSVANYGYTF
>TRBD2|NA|TRBJ2-1|TRBV10-3
TGTGCCCTAAGGGCTAGCGGGGCTCATGAGCAGTTCTTC
CALRASGAHEQFF
>NA|NA|TRBJ2-7|TRBV18
TGTGCCAGCTCCCCTGACAGGAGCTCCTACGAGCAGTACTTC
CASSPDRSSYEQYF
>NA|NA|TRBJ1-1|TRBV20-1
TGCAGTGCTAGAGACATAACTGAAGCTTTCTTT
CSARDITEAFF
>NA|NA|TRBJ1-2|TRBV30
TGTGCCTGGAGCCTACAGTTCCAGGGCTACACCTTC
CAWSLQFQGYTF
>NA|NA|TRBJ2-5|TRBV11-1
TGTGCCAGCAGCCCCTCAGGGGATATGGAGACCCAGTACTTC
CASSPSGDMETQYF
>NA|NA|TRBJ1-2|TRBV7-9
TGTGCCAGCAGCTTAGAGTCCGGGATAGGAGGCTACACCTTC
CASSLESGIGGYTF
>NA|NA|TRBJ1-4|TRBV10-3
TGTGCCATCAGGGGGTCAACTAATGAAAAACTGTTTTTT
CAIRGSTNEKLFF
>NA|NA|TRBJ1-5|TRBV4-1
TGCGCCAGCAGCCAAAGCAGGGAGAATCAGCCCCAGCATTTT
CASSQSRENQPQHF
>TRBD1|few|TRBJ1-1|TRBV7-8
TGTGCCAGCACTAAAAGAGGGACAGGCTCTGGCGAAGCTTTCTTT
CASTKRGTGSGEAFF
>NA|NA|TRBJ2-1|TRBV25-1
TGTGCCAGCAGTGAATTGGAGGGGGACGGACTGGCTGAGCAGTTCTTC
CASSELEGDGLAEQFF
>NA|once|TRBJ2-7|TRBV7-9
TGTGCCAGCAGCGCCGGGACGACGAGCTCCTACGAGCAGTACTTC
CASSAGTTSSYEQYF